Below, 21 T cell receptor beta chains from the same sample are listed, as sequenced in a study of T cells in tumors and immune-related adverse events (dated by TCRdb to about 2021). The library relied on the immunoSEQ multiplex PCR assay. The immuneACCESS repertoire file appears here via TCRdb, limited to in-frame rearrangements. These files lack a portion of the clones; in checked studies, under half of the deficit traces to unresolved V genes, and the cause of the others is not known. Here the sample has roughly 4,000 clones; almost 85% occur a single time. The ten top clones hold 20% to 25% of the sample. The treatment or condition label corresponds to: nivolumab (PD-1 blockade) given before sampling. This material consisted of skin tissue, taken from a patient treated with anti-PD-1 therapy. The receptors here all came from a female donor with metastatic renal cell carcinoma.

The V and J genes are TRBV19 and TRBJ2-7; 13 bases match TRBD2. CDR1 LNHDA and CDR2 SQIVND come from the germline V gene (reference sequence). CDR3 length equals 19 residues. With V trimmed by 1 base and J by 2 bases, 11 bases remained unmatched. As DNA, the CDR3 is TGTGCCAGTAGTATAGGCCCCGGACTAGCGGGAGTAGCCCCCTACGAGCAGTACTTC. Translating gives CASSIGPGLAGVAPYEQYF.

The V and J genes are TRBV21-1 and TRBJ1-2. TRBV21-1 is a known pseudogene. The CDR3 covers 20 residues. CDR3 nucleotide sequence: TGTGCCAGCAGCAAAGAATATTTCGGGACCTACAATCCTATTAGGTATGGCTACACCTTC. Amino acid sequence: CASSKEYFGTYNPIRYGYTF.

For the CDR3, the DNA is TGTGCCAGCAGCTTGCTACAGGACCTCAAGGAGCAGTACTTC. Amino acids: CASSLLQDLKEQYF. The chain uses TRBV7-8 and TRBJ2-7, with D possibly being TRBD1 (5 bases). V was pared by 3 bases and J by 7 bases, with 16 bases between. This CDR3 has 14 amino acids. Germline loops: CDR1 SGHVS, CDR2 FQNEAQ.

The chain carries TRBV4-2 and TRBJ2-5; 7 bases align to TRBD1. This CDR3 comprises 14 residues. Germline CDR1 is LGHNA and CDR2 is YNFKEQ. Germline trimming cut 3 bases from V and 1 base from J; bases unmatched to any gene: 2. The CDR3 nucleotides read TGTGCCAGCAGCCACGGGGACAGCCAAGAGACCCAGTACTTC. It codes for CASSHGDSQETQYF.

This chain joins TRBV29-1 and TRBJ1-1; no clear D. This CDR3 is 11 amino acids long. Germline V gene lookup returns CDR1 SQVTM and CDR2 ANQGSEA. Trimming removed 4 bases from V and 1 base from J, with 4 bases in between. The CDR3 reads CSVGQNTEAFF. In DNA, the CDR3 is TGCAGCGTTGGACAGAACACTGAAGCTTTCTTT.

The chain employs TRBV7-2 and TRBJ2-3; perhaps TRBD1 as D (5 bases). Germline V gene lookup returns CDR1 SGHTA and CDR2 FQGNSA. The CDR3 consists of 13 residues. V shed 5 bases and J shed 4 bases, with 10 bases lying between them. CDR3 loop: CASSISGSDTQYF. The CDR3 nucleotides read TGTGCCAGCAGCATCTCAGGGTCAGATACGCAGTATTTT.

A few counts support this clone. The rearrangement uses TRBV7-2 and TRBJ1-1; D might be TRBD1 (5 bases). Germline CDR1 SGHTA, CDR2 FQGNSA. The CDR3 contains 16 residues. V shed 1 base and J shed 1 base, with 13 bases lying between them. DNA for the CDR3: TGTGCCAGCAGCTTAGTTAGAGGGGCGGGGAACACTGAAGCTTTCTTT. Translation gives CASSLVRGAGNTEAFF.

The chain links TRBV10-1 to TRBJ2-5; 7 nucleotides match TRBD1. The J segment lost 2 bases and the V segment lost 3 bases, leaving 3 bases of the junction unmatched. Germline V gene sequence: CDR1 WNHNN, CDR2 SYGVQD (reference sequence). The CDR3 is 14 residues long. The CDR3 protein is CASSDPGQQETQYF. The CDR3 DNA is TGCGCCAGCAGTGACCCGGGACAGCAAGAGACCCAGTACTTC.

In its sample, this clone was seen a few times. The chain carries TRBV9 and TRBJ2-7; 7 bases are a match to TRBD2. Germline lookup yields CDR1 SGDLS and CDR2 YYNGEE. The CDR3 has 14 amino acids. Germline trimming cut 3 bases from V and 0 bases from J; bases unmatched to any gene: 3. For the CDR3, the DNA is TGTGCCAGCAGCGCCGGGACTAACTCCTACGAGCAGTACTTC. It encodes CASSAGTNSYEQYF.

The chain uses TRBV7-9 and TRBJ2-1; the D gene could be TRBD1 or TRBD2 (5 bases each). Germline CDR1 SEHNR, CDR2 FQNEAQ (reference sequence). This CDR3 has 17 amino acids. V was cut by 2 bases and J by 7 bases, with 21 bases left in between. DNA for the CDR3: TGTGCCAGCAGCTTACGTTGGGGGAAGGGGTCTCGGAATGAGCAGTTCTTC. Its translation is CASSLRWGKGSRNEQFF.

The CDR3 DNA follows: TGTGCCAGCAGCCAAGCGGGACAGTCATTCACCCCACAATTTAATGAGCAGTTCTTC. It specifies CASSQAGQSFTPQFNEQFF. J is TRBJ2-1 and V is TRBV4-2; 7 bases are shared with TRBD1. This CDR3 comprises 19 residues. CDR1 is LGHNA and CDR2 is YNFKEQ in the germline V gene. With 1 base clipped from V and 7 bases from J, the junction kept 19 bases outside the gene matches.

The CDR3 nucleotides read TGTGCCAGCGTGGGGAGACACTCTGGAAACACCATATATTTT. Translating it yields CASVGRHSGNTIYF. The chain employs TRBV2 and TRBJ1-3; no clear D gene. Germline CDR1 SNHLY, CDR2 FYNNEI. V shed 8 bases and J shed 0 bases, with 11 bases lying between them. The CDR3 totals 14 residues.

The chain recombines TRBV6-4 with TRBJ2-3, with TRBD1 identical over 9 bases. Germline CDR1 reads MRHNA; CDR2 reads SNTAGT. After removal of 3 bases from V and 11 bases from J, the junction contained 12 bases not matched to a gene. CDR3 length: 15 residues. The CDR3 spells CASSESRTGVGRQYF. CDR3 bases: TGTGCCAGCAGTGAATCGAGGACAGGGGTTGGCAGGCAGTATTTT.

The chain couples TRBV7-6 to TRBJ2-1, with 7 bases aligning to TRBD2. CDR1 and CDR2 from the germline V gene are SGHVS and FNYEAQ. J gave up 5 bases and V 5 bases, and 12 bases lay outside the gene matches. The CDR3 extends over 16 amino acids. This CDR3 is CASSRYGSSGDNEQFF. The CDR3 region has the DNA TGTGCCAGCAGCCGCTATGGTTCTAGCGGAGACAATGAGCAGTTCTTC.

This sequence joins TRBV19 and TRBJ2-2, with unresolved D. The CDR3 loop spans 14 amino acids. CDR1 LNHDA and CDR2 SQIVND come from the germline V gene (reference sequence). V was shortened by 1 base and J by 1 base, with 4 bases between the two germline ends. As DNA, the CDR3 is TGTGCCAGTAGTATAGTCAGGAACACCGGGGAGCTGTTTTTT. Translation: CASSIVRNTGELFF.

The chain is built from TRBV6-5 and TRBJ2-5; D might be TRBD1 or TRBD2, each matching 5 bases. Looked up from germline, CDR1 is MNHEY and CDR2 is SVGAGI. This CDR3 contains 14 residues. V lost 0 bases to trimming and J lost 5 bases, with 10 bases between them. DNA of the CDR3: TGTGCCAGCAGTTACTCGCAGGGAGTGGAGACCCAGTACTTC. This codes for CASSYSQGVETQYF.

J is TRBJ1-4 and V is TRBV29-1; D possibly corresponds to TRBD1 (5 bases). Germline V CDR1 and CDR2: SQVTM, ANQGSEA. With 7 bases removed from V and 0 bases from J, the gap between germline ends came to 9 bases. The CDR3 spans 13 residues. The CDR3 nucleotides read TGCAGCGCCGGGGGGGCAACTAATGAAAAACTGTTTTTT. It encodes CSAGGATNEKLFF. Full variable domain (rest looked up from reference TRBV29-1 and TRBJ1-4): SAVISQKPSRDICQRGTSLTIQCQVDSQVTMMFWYRQQPGQSLTLIATANQGSEATYESGFVIDKFPISRPNLTFSTLTVSNMSPEDSSIYLCSAGGATNEKLFFGSGTQLSVL.

The chain combines TRBV6-6 with TRBJ2-7; D is unclear. Germline V gene data show CDR1 as MNHNY and CDR2 as SVGAGI (reference sequence). The ends were cut back, 2 bases at V and 4 bases at J, with 18 bases in the middle. CDR3 length: 16 residues. The CDR3 spells CASSYPPHISGYEQYF. The CDR3 region has the DNA TGTGCCAGCAGTTACCCCCCCCATATTAGTGGGTACGAGCAGTACTTC.

This chain connects TRBV11-3 to TRBJ2-1, with TRBD2 matching 8 bases. Germline V gene data show CDR1 as SGHNT and CDR2 as YENEEA. The CDR3 is 14 amino acids. The J segment lost 2 bases and the V segment lost 4 bases, leaving 1 base of the junction unmatched. CDR3 sequence (DNA): TGTGCCAGCAGCTCGGGACTAGCCTACAATGAGCAGTTCTTC. Translating it yields CASSSGLAYNEQFF.

V and J are TRBV5-4 and TRBJ1-6; 8 nucleotides align to TRBD1. Trimming took 1 base from V and 6 from J; bases not matched to a gene: 9. The CDR3 length is 17 residues. CDR1 is SGHNT and CDR2 is YYREEE in the germline V gene (reference sequence). The CDR3, as DNA: TGTGCCAGCAGCTTGAAGGTGGCAGGGGGCAGTAATTCACCCCTCCACTTT. Residues: CASSLKVAGGSNSPLHF.

The chain combines TRBV9 with TRBJ2-7, with TRBD1 matching over 8 bases. The CDR3 runs 16 residues. The V gene's germline CDR1 is SGDLS and CDR2 YYNGEE. V lost 4 bases and J lost 2; bases outside the gene matches: 11. This CDR3 is CASSRQGAGDTYEQYF. For the CDR3, the DNA is TGTGCCAGCAGCAGGCAGGGGGCAGGTGACACCTACGAGCAGTACTTC.